The sequence of this T cell receptor (beta chain) was determined in a study of shared clonotypes between healthy human individuals. The trim removed 5 bases at V and 2 bases at J, leaving 5 bases unmatched. The CDR3 sequence is 16 residues long. Germline V gene data show CDR1 as WSHSY and CDR2 as SAAADI. Data came from immunoSEQ multiplex PCR; TCRdb stores just in-frame clones and leaves some out. The repertoire holds fewer than 850,000 clones, with 80% to 95% as singletons. The chain employs TRBV10-2 and TRBJ2-7; 14 nucleotides align to TRBD2. This sequence originates from a young man in good health. Some clones in this sample may be carry-over from other donors' samples. The sample taken for sequencing was memory CD8+ T cells from PBMCs. Sample subset: CD45RO+ cells pooled with CCR7-negative TemRA cells. DNA for the CDR3: TGCGCCAGCAGTCCCAGACTAGCGGGAGGGCCCTACGAGCAGTACTTC. Amino acids: CASSPRLAGGPYEQYF.